Detailed here is one T cell receptor (beta chain). Some clones are missing from TCRdb's copy, which holds only in-frame ones; the method was immunoSEQ multiplex PCR. The data contain several thousand clones, 70% to 90% of them singletons. The sample is drawn from a study of T cell changes during pregnancy in multiple sclerosis. The CDR3 length is 12 residues. CDR1 and CDR2 from the germline V gene are GTSNPN and SVGIG (reference sequence). The V and J ends lost 2 bases and 0 bases respectively, with 5 bases between them. The J gene is TRBJ2-7, the V gene TRBV30; D call uncertain. This TCR derives from a female donor in good health, enrolled as a control in a pregnancy study. Source: CD8+ T cells from peripheral blood mononuclear cells, taken in the first trimester of pregnancy. CDR3 loop: CAWSYTSYEQYF. CDR3 bases: TGTGCCTGGAGTTACACCTCCTACGAGCAGTACTTC.